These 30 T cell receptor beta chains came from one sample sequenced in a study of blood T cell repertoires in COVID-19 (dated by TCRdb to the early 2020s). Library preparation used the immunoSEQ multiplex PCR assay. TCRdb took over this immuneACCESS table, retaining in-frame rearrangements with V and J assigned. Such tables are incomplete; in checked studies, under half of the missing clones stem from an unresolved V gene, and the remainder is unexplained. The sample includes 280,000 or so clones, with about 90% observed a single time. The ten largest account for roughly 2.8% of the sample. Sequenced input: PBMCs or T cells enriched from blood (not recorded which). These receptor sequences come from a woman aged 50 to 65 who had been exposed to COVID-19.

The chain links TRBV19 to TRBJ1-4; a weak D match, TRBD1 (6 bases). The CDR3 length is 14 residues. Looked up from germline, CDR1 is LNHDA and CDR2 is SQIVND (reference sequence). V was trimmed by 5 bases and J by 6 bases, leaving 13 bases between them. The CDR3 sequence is CASSARGADEKLFF. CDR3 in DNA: TGTGCCAGTAGTGCTCGGGGGGCCGATGAAAAACTGTTTTTT.

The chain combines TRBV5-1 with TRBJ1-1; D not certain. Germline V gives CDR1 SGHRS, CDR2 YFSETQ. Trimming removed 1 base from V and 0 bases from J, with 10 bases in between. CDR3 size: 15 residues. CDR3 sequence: CASSLNAGLNTEAFF. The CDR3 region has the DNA TGCGCCAGCAGCTTGAACGCGGGATTGAACACTGAAGCTTTCTTT.

CDR3 DNA: TGTGCCAGTAGTATAGGGGGAGGGCGAAATCAGCCCCAGCATTTT. It codes for CASSIGGGRNQPQHF. V is TRBV19 and J is TRBJ1-5; no clear D. V lost 1 base and J lost 4, with 11 bases in between. The germline V gene encodes CDR1 LNHDA and CDR2 SQIVND (reference sequence). The length of the CDR3 is 15 residues.

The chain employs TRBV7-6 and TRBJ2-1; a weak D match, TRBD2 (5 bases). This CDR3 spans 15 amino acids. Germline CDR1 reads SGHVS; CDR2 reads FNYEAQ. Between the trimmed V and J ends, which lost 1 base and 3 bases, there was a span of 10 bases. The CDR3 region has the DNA TGTGCCAGCAGCTTAGAACCGGGGTTCTACAATGAGCAGTTCTTC. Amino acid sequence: CASSLEPGFYNEQFF.

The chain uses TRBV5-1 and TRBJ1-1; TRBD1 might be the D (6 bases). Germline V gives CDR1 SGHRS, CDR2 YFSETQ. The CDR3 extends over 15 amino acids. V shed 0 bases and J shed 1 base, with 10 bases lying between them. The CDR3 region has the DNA TGCGCCAGCAGCTTGGATCAGGACAGGAACACTGAAGCTTTCTTT. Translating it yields CASSLDQDRNTEAFF.

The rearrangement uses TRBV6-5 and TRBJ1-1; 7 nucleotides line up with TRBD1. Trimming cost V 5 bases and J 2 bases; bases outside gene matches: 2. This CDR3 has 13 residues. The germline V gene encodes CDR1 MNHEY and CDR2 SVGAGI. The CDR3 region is CASSRTGNTEAFF. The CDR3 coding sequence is TGTGCCAGCAGTAGGACAGGAAACACTGAAGCTTTCTTT.

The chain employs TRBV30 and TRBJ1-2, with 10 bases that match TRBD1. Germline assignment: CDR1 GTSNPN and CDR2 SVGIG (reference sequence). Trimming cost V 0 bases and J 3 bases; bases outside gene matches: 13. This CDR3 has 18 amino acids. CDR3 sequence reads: CAWSVIRDRGRRDYGYTF. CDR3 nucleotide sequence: TGTGCCTGGAGTGTGATCCGGGACAGGGGACGGAGGGACTATGGCTACACCTTC.

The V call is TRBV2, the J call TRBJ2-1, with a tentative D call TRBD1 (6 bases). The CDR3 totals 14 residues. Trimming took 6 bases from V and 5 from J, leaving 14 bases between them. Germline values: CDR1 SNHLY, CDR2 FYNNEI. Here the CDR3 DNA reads TGTGCCAGCAGCCGACAGGAATGGGACAATGAGCAGTTCTTC. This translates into CASSRQEWDNEQFF.

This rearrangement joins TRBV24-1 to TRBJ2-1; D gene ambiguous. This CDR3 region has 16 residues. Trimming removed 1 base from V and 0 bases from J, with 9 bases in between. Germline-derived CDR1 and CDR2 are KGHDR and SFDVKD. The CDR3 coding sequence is TGTGCCACCAGTGATTTTCGGCGGAGCTCCTACAATGAGCAGTTCTTC. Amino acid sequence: CATSDFRRSSYNEQFF.

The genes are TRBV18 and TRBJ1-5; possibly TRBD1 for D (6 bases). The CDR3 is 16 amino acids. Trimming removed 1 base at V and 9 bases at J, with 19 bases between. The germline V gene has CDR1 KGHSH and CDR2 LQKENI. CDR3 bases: TGTGCCAGCTCACCACGTTCGGGACAAGGGGTTCGGCCCCAGCATTTT. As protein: CASSPRSGQGVRPQHF.

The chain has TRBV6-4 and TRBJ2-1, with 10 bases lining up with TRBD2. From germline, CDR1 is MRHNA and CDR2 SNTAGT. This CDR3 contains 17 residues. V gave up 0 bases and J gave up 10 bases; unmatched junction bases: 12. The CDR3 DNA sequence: TGTGCCAGCAGTGACTCGATCACTCTAGCGGGGGCACAGGAGCAGTTCTTC. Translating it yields CASSDSITLAGAQEQFF.

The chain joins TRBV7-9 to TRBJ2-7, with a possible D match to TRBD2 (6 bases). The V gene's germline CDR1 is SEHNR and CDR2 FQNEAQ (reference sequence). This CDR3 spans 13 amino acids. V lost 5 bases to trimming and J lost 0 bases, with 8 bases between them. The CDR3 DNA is TGTGCCAGCAGCGGGACTGACTCCTACGAGCAGTACTTC. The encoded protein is CASSGTDSYEQYF.

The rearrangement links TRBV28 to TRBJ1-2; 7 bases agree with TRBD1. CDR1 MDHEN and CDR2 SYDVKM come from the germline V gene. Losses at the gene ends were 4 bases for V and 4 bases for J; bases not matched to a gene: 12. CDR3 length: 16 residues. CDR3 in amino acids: CASSSTYDRVGYGYTF. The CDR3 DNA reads TGTGCCAGCAGTTCCACCTACGACAGGGTAGGCTATGGCTACACCTTC.

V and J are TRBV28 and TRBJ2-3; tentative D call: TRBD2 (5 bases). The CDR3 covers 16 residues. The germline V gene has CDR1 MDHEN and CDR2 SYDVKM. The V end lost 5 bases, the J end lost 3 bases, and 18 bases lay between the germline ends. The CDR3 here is CASSQRASHPTDTQYF. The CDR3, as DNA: TGTGCCAGCAGTCAAAGGGCTAGCCACCCTACAGATACGCAGTATTTT. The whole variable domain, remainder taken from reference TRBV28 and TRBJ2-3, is DVKVTQSSRYLVKRTGEKVFLECVQDMDHENMFWYRQDPGLGLRLIYFSYDVKMKEKGDIPEGYSVSREKKERFSLILESASTNQTSMYLCASSQRASHPTDTQYFGPGTRLTVL.

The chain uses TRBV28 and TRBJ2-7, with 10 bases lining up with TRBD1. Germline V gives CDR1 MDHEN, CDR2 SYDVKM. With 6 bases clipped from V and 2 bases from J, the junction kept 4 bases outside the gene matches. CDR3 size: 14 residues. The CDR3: CASSQGQGAYEQYF. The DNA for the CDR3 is TGTGCCAGCAGCCAAGGACAGGGGGCCTACGAGCAGTACTTC.

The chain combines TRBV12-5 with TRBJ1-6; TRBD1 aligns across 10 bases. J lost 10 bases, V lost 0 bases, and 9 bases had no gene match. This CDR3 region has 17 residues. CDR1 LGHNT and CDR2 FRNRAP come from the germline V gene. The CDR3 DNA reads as TGTGCTAGTGGTTTGGTACCGGGAGACAGGGGGCAGTCACCCCTCCACTTT. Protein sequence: CASGLVPGDRGQSPLHF.

CDR3 amino acids: CASSDPRRLVQETQYF. The CDR3 DNA is TGTGCCAGCAGTGACCCCCGCCGACTAGTTCAAGAGACCCAGTACTTC. The gene calls are TRBV6-4 and TRBJ2-5; weak D call: TRBD2 (6 bases). V lost 2 bases and J 2 bases, leaving 15 bases between the germline ends. The germline CDR1 and CDR2 sequences are MRHNA and SNTAGT. The CDR3 runs to 16 residues.

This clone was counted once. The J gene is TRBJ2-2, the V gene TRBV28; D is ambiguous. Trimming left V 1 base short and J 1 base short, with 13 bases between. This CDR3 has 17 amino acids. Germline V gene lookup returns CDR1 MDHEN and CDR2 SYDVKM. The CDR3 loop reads CASSLYGGRVNTGELFF. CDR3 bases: TGTGCCAGCAGTTTATACGGCGGCCGGGTGAACACCGGGGAGCTGTTTTTT.

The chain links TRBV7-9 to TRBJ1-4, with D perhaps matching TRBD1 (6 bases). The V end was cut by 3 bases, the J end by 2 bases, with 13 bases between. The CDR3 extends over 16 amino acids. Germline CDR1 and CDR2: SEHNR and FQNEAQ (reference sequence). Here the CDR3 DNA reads TGTGCCAGCAGCTTTAACCAGGGGCTTACTAATGAAAAACTGTTTTTT. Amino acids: CASSFNQGLTNEKLFF.

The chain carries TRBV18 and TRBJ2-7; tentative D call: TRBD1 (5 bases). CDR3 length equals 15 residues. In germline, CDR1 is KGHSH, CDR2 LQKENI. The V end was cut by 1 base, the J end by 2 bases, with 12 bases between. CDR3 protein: CASSPRQGGPYEQYF. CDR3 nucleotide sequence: TGTGCCAGCTCACCACGTCAGGGTGGCCCCTACGAGCAGTACTTC.

The CDR3 spells CASSYSGDRTEAFF. The CDR3, as DNA: TGTGCCAGCAGTTACTCAGGGGATCGGACTGAAGCTTTCTTT. The chain joins TRBV6-5 to TRBJ1-1; weak D call: TRBD1 (5 bases). Germline V gene sequence: CDR1 MNHEY, CDR2 SVGAGI. CDR3 length equals 14 residues. V was pared by 0 bases and J by 5 bases, with 10 bases between.

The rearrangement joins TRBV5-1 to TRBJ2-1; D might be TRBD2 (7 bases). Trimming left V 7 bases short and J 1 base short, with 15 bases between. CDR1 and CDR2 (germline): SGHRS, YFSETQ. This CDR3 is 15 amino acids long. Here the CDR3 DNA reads TGCGCCAGCGGCACGGGGGGCAATTCCTACAATGAGCAGTTCTTC. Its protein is CASGTGGNSYNEQFF.

The CDR3, as DNA: TGTGCCAGCAGGCGATCGACAGGACTTAGCAATCAGCCCCAGCATTTT. Residues: CASRRSTGLSNQPQHF. The J gene is TRBJ1-5, the V gene TRBV28, with D possibly being TRBD1 (6 bases). The V gene lost 6 bases and the J gene lost 0 bases, with 15 bases spanning the gap. This CDR3 is built from 16 residues. Per the germline V gene, CDR1 is MDHEN and CDR2 is SYDVKM.

The CDR3 nucleotides are TGTGCCAGGACGACAGGGGAAACCTACGAGCAGTACTTC. Translated: CARTTGETYEQYF. The chain links TRBV28 to TRBJ2-7; TRBD1 matches at 8 bases. CDR3 size: 13 residues. Trimming took 9 bases from V and 2 from J; bases not matched to a gene: 6. CDR1 is MDHEN and CDR2 is SYDVKM in the germline V gene.

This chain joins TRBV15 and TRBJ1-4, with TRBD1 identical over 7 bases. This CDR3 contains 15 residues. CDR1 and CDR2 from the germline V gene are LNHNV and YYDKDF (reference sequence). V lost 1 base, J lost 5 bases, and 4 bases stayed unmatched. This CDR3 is CATSRAGQSNEKLFF. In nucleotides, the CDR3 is TGTGCCACCAGCAGAGCGGGACAGTCAAATGAAAAACTGTTTTTT.

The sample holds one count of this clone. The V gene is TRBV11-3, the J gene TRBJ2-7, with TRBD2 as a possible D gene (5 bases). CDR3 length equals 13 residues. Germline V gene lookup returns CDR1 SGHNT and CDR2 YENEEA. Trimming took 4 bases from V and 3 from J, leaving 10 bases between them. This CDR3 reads CASSSRDGYEQYF. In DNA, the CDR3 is TGTGCCAGCAGCTCCCGGGATGGCTACGAGCAGTACTTC.

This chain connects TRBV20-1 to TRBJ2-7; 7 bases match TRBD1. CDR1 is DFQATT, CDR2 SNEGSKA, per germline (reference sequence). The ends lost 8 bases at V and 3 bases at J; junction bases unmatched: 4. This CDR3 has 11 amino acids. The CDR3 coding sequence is TGCAGTTCTGGACAGGACTACGAGCAGTACTTC. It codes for CSSGQDYEQYF.

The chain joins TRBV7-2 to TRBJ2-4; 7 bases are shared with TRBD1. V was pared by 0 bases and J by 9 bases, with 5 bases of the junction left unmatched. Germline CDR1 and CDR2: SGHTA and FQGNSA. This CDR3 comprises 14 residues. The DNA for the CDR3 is TGTGCCAGCAGCTTAGCCACAGGGGCCGGCATTCAGTACTTC. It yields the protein CASSLATGAGIQYF.

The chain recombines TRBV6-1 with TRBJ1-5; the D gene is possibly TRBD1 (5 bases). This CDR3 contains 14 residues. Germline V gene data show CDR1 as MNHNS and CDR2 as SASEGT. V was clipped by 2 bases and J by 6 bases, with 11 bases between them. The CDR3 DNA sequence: TGTGCCAGCAGTGAAAAAGGGGCCGGTCAGCCCCAGCATTTT. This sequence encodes CASSEKGAGQPQHF.

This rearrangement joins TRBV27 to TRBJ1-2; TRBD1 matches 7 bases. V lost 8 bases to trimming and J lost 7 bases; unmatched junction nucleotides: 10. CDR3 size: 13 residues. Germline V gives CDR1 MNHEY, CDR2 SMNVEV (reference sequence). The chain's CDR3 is CASGRQGGSGYTF. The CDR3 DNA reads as TGTGCCAGCGGAAGACAGGGAGGCAGTGGCTACACCTTC.